Listed here are 29 T cell receptor beta chains from one sample, sequenced in a study of graft-versus-host responses after intestinal transplantation. TCRdb's copy holds only in-frame clones and misses some; the assay was immunoSEQ multiplex PCR. The sample records approximately 94,000 clones, roughly 87% being singletons. The antigens these receptors bind are not known. Material: unstimulated CD4+ T cells sorted from spleen or lymph node cells, obtained before transplant. The receptors originated from a human donor who was the organ donor for an intestinal transplant.

This clone was recorded only once. V usage is TRBV30 and J usage is TRBJ2-7; possible D gene TRBD1, 6 bases. V was cut by 1 base and J by 4 bases, with 14 bases left in between. The CDR3 length is 14 residues. The germline V gene encodes CDR1 GTSNPN and CDR2 SVGIG (reference sequence). In nucleotides, the CDR3 is TGTGCCTGGAGTGACAGGGTAAAATGGTACGAGCAGTACTTC. Translation: CAWSDRVKWYEQYF.

The chain employs TRBV5-4 and TRBJ2-5; D may match TRBD1 or TRBD2 (5 bases each). The J call is uncertain, as TRBJ2-7 better fits the DNA end. Germline V gene data show CDR1 as SGHNT and CDR2 as YYREEE (reference sequence). This CDR3 has 13 amino acids. The CDR3: CASSRDGRYEQYF. The CDR3 DNA is TGTGCCAGCAGTCGGGACGGCCGTTACGAGCAGTACTTC.

The V gene is TRBV27, the J gene TRBJ2-5, with 8 bases identical to TRBD2. The V and J ends lost 6 bases and 5 bases, in that order; junction bases with no gene match: 20. Germline V gene data show CDR1 as MNHEY and CDR2 as SMNVEV (reference sequence). The CDR3 is 18 residues long. The CDR3 sequence: CASSPAGVLAASLETQYF. The CDR3 DNA follows: TGTGCCAGCAGCCCCGCCGGAGTACTAGCGGCTTCGCTGGAGACCCAGTACTTC.

This clone has a single count. The V gene is TRBV28, the J gene TRBJ2-7; TRBD1 matches 9 bases. The CDR3 sequence is 14 residues long. CDR1 and CDR2 from the germline V gene are MDHEN and SYDVKM. After removal of 3 bases from V and 4 bases from J, the junction contained 4 bases not matched to a gene. The CDR3 DNA is TGTGCCAGCAGTTTTGTGGGACAGGGTTACGAGCAGTACTTC. Protein product: CASSFVGQGYEQYF.

This clone occurred a few times. The chain joins TRBV25-1 to TRBJ1-1; weak D call: TRBD1 (6 bases). This CDR3 spans 16 amino acids. Between the trimmed V and J ends, which lost 1 base and 3 bases, there was a span of 15 bases. CDR1 and CDR2 (germline): MGHDK, SYGVNS. CDR3 DNA: TGTGCCAGCAGTGAATTTACAGGGAGGGGCCACACTGAAGCTTTCTTT. Translating it yields CASSEFTGRGHTEAFF.

The chain combines TRBV19 with TRBJ1-1; unclear D gene. CDR1 and CDR2 (germline): LNHDA, SQIVND (reference sequence). Trimming shortened V by 6 bases and J by 7 bases, and 18 bases separated the two germline ends. This CDR3 spans 14 amino acids. CDR3 residues: CASSTYARVGEAFF. CDR3 sequence (DNA): TGTGCCAGTAGCACTTACGCTCGGGTCGGTGAAGCTTTCTTT.

V is TRBV27 and J is TRBJ1-2; no reliable D call. This CDR3 comprises 12 residues. Germline V gene lookup returns CDR1 MNHEY and CDR2 SMNVEV (reference sequence). V was shortened by 4 bases and J by 7 bases, with 10 bases between the two germline ends. CDR3 region: CASSSAVGGYTF. The CDR3 region has the DNA TGTGCCAGCAGTTCGGCAGTAGGTGGCTACACCTTC.

The genes are TRBV13 and TRBJ2-6, with TRBD1 matching over 10 bases. The junction had 11 bases not matched to a gene; V was cut back by 5 bases and J by 1 base. The germline V gene has CDR1 PRHDT and CDR2 FYEKMQ (reference sequence). CDR3 size: 19 residues. This chain's CDR3 is CASSVRPGTGVSGANVLTF. DNA of the CDR3: TGTGCCAGCAGCGTGAGGCCCGGGACAGGGGTATCTGGGGCCAACGTCCTGACTTTC.

J is TRBJ1-6 and V is TRBV19; D unclear. Trimming pared 2 bases from V and 10 bases from J, leaving 12 bases between. The CDR3 is 14 amino acids. The germline gives CDR1 LNHDA, CDR2 SQIVND (reference sequence). CDR3 in amino acids: CASSISAGRSPLHF. The DNA for the CDR3 is TGTGCCAGTAGTATATCGGCAGGAAGGTCACCCCTCCACTTT.

This clone is a singleton in its sample. The CDR3 protein is CASSPQLSALGTEAFF. CDR3 bases: TGTGCCAGCTCACCGCAACTTTCTGCTCTTGGTACTGAAGCTTTCTTT. The chain links TRBV18 to TRBJ1-1; D not resolved. V was pared by 3 bases and J by 5 bases, with 19 bases between. Germline V gene lookup returns CDR1 KGHSH and CDR2 LQKENI. This CDR3 has 16 amino acids. Variable domain in full (rest from reference TRBV18 and TRBJ1-1): NAGVMQNPRHLVRRRGQEARLRCSPMKGHSHVYWYRQLPEEGLKFMVYLQKENIIDESGMPKERFSAEFPKEGPSILRIQQVVRGDSAAYFCASSPQLSALGTEAFFGQGTRLTVV.

The genes are TRBV28 and TRBJ1-6, with TRBD1 matching over 8 bases. Germline assignment: CDR1 MDHEN and CDR2 SYDVKM. The CDR3 consists of 16 residues. The V segment lost 5 bases and the J segment 11 bases; nucleotides outside the gene matches: 14. As DNA, the CDR3 is TGTGCCAGCAGTGGCACTAACAGGGGGACGGGCCCACCCCTCCACTTT. This translates into CASSGTNRGTGPPLHF. The variable domain in full, with the rest retrieved from reference TRBV28 and TRBJ1-6, is DVKVTQSSRYLVKRTGEKVFLECVQDMDHENMFWYRQDPGLGLRLIYFSYDVKMKEKGDIPEGYSVSREKKERFSLILESASTNQTSMYLCASSGTNRGTGPPLHFGNGTRLTVT.

The chain joins TRBV5-4 to TRBJ1-6; no clear D. CDR3 length: 14 amino acids. The germline gives CDR1 SGHNT, CDR2 YYREEE (reference sequence). Between the trimmed V and J ends, which lost 4 bases and 6 bases, there was a span of 11 bases. CDR3 region: CASSRVEGNSPLHF. CDR3 bases: TGTGCCAGCAGCCGGGTAGAAGGTAATTCACCCCTCCACTTT. The whole variable domain, filled in from reference TRBV5-4 and TRBJ1-6, reads ETGVTQSPTHLIKTRGQQVTLRCSSQSGHNTVSWYQQALGQGPQFIFQYYREEENGRGNFPPRFSGLQFPNYSSELNVNALELDDSALYLCASSRVEGNSPLHFGNGTRLTVT.

The gene calls are TRBV18 and TRBJ2-7, with unresolved D. CDR3 length equals 13 residues. Germline V gene sequence: CDR1 KGHSH, CDR2 LQKENI. The ends were cut back, 6 bases at V and 3 bases at J, with 12 bases in the middle. The CDR3 is CASSPVSHYEQYF. As DNA, the CDR3 is TGTGCCAGCTCGCCGGTGAGCCACTACGAGCAGTACTTC.

CDR3: CASSDSKAGDEQYF. The CDR3 coding sequence is TGTGCCAGCAGTGACTCGAAGGCAGGGGATGAGCAGTACTTC. The chain employs TRBV6-4 and TRBJ2-7; D possibly corresponds to TRBD1 (6 bases). Germline-derived CDR1 and CDR2 are MRHNA and SNTAGT. The length of the CDR3 is 14 residues. V lost 0 bases and J lost 7, with 13 bases in between.

V gene TRBV30 combines with J gene TRBJ1-2; maybe TRBD1 (5 bases). The CDR3 is 12 residues long. The V gene lost 2 bases and the J gene lost 8 bases, with 12 bases spanning the gap. CDR1 GTSNPN and CDR2 SVGIG come from the germline V gene (reference sequence). DNA of the CDR3: TGTGCCTGGAGTTACTCTAGGGACGGCTACACCTTC. Protein product: CAWSYSRDGYTF.

V usage is TRBV5-1 and J usage is TRBJ2-4; D is possibly TRBD2 (7 bases). CDR1 is SGHRS, CDR2 YFSETQ, per germline. Trimming pared 4 bases from V and 6 bases from J, leaving 14 bases between. This CDR3 contains 14 residues. The CDR3: CASSRAGARNIQYF. The CDR3 DNA sequence: TGCGCCAGCAGCCGGGCGGGGGCTAGAAACATTCAGTACTTC.

The chain recombines TRBV6-5 with TRBJ2-1, with D tentatively TRBD2 (5 bases). V lost 6 bases and J lost 7, with 16 bases in between. Germline CDR1 MNHEY, CDR2 SVGAGI. This CDR3 region has 14 residues. CDR3 loop: CASRNSGVGNEQFF. The CDR3 DNA reads as TGTGCCAGCAGGAATTCCGGGGTGGGGAATGAGCAGTTCTTC.

On this clone itself: Other DNA sequences of this sample code for an identical CDR3. This chain uses TRBV7-2 with TRBJ1-1; TRBD1 might be the D (6 bases). Germline V CDR1 and CDR2: SGHTA, FQGNSA. The CDR3 consists of 15 residues. V was trimmed by 3 bases and J by 5 bases, leaving 16 bases between them. The CDR3 DNA reads as TGTGCCAGCAGCTTGCAAGGACAGACGGGTACTGAAGCTTTCTTT. As protein: CASSLQGQTGTEAFF.

This clone was counted once. The chain joins TRBV19 to TRBJ1-5; 9 bases map to TRBD1. CDR1 is LNHDA, CDR2 SQIVND, per germline (reference sequence). The CDR3 length is 16 residues. V lost 7 bases, J lost 3 bases, and 10 bases stayed unmatched. For the CDR3, the DNA is TGTGCCAGTACCATTAGGACAGGGGTTTACAATCAGCCCCAGCATTTT. Its protein is CASTIRTGVYNQPQHF.

Regarding this clone: A read error may account for a junction end that differs from germline. This sequence joins TRBV10-1 and TRBJ2-1; no clear D gene. CDR1 and CDR2 (germline): WNHNN, SYGVQD (reference sequence). This CDR3 comprises 11 residues. Written as DNA, the CDR3 is TGCGCCAGCAGCGAGTTTAATGAGCAGTTCTTC. Protein product: CASSEFNEQFF.

V is TRBV7-9 and J is TRBJ1-1; 8 bases are a match to TRBD1. The V gene end was trimmed by 4 bases and the J gene end by 1 base; junction bases not matched to a gene: 14. The germline V gene has CDR1 SEHNR and CDR2 FQNEAQ (reference sequence). The CDR3 spans 18 residues. The CDR3 bases are TGTGCCAGCAGCTCTCCCGGACAGGGTATGTTTCGGAACACTGAAGCTTTCTTT. Encoded protein: CASSSPGQGMFRNTEAFF.

The J gene is TRBJ1-4, the V gene TRBV27; the D gene is possibly TRBD1 (5 bases). This CDR3 has 13 residues. Trimming took 8 bases from V and 8 from J, leaving 15 bases between them. The V gene's germline CDR1 is MNHEY and CDR2 SMNVEV (reference sequence). The CDR3 spells CASGRHGGEKLFF. CDR3 sequence (DNA): TGTGCCAGCGGACGACACGGGGGGGAAAAACTGTTTTTT.

The chain has TRBV20-1 and TRBJ2-1; D call uncertain. The CDR3 extends over 11 amino acids. Germline V gene sequence: CDR1 DFQATT, CDR2 SNEGSKA (reference sequence). V lost 1 base and J lost 5, with 3 bases in between. The CDR3 coding sequence is TGCAGTGCTAGAGGGAACAATGAGCAGTTCTTC. Residues: CSARGNNEQFF.

This rearrangement joins TRBV21-1 to TRBJ2-7; TRBD1, as called in the table, went unchecked against the DNA. TRBV21-1 has pseudogene status. The CDR3 contains 14 residues. The CDR3 loop is CARGGGQGLYEQYF. DNA for the CDR3: TGTGCCAGGGGAGGGGGACAGGGGTTATACGAGCAGTACTTC.

The rearrangement links TRBV6-5 to TRBJ2-3, with unresolved D. Germline V gives CDR1 MNHEY, CDR2 SVGAGI. The CDR3 spans 15 residues. The V gene lost 4 bases and the J gene lost 0 bases, with 11 bases spanning the gap. CDR3 residues: CASSFIGASTDTQYF. CDR3 nucleotide sequence: TGTGCCAGCAGTTTCATCGGTGCTAGCACAGATACGCAGTATTTT.

The chain couples TRBV28 to TRBJ1-2, with 7 positions matching TRBD1. The CDR3 spans 15 residues. V was pared by 4 bases and J by 7 bases, with 12 bases of the junction left unmatched. The V gene's germline CDR1 is MDHEN and CDR2 SYDVKM. The CDR3 bases are TGTGCCAGCAGTTGGGGAGTAGGGGGCCAGAGTGGCTACACCTTC. Translated, it gives CASSWGVGGQSGYTF.

This clone was seen just once. The chain joins TRBV5-1 to TRBJ2-5; the match to TRBD1 covers 10 bases. The CDR3 extends over 15 amino acids. Trimming took 4 bases from V and 4 from J; bases not matched to a gene: 7. Germline CDR1 and CDR2: SGHRS and YFSETQ. The CDR3 nucleotides are TGCGCCAGCAGCGACCCGAGGACAGGGGGAGAGACCCAGTACTTC. It encodes CASSDPRTGGETQYF.

The chain joins TRBV9 to TRBJ2-4, with D unresolved. The CDR3 has 13 amino acids. Trimming pared 0 bases from V and 1 base from J, leaving 2 bases between. Germline V CDR1 and CDR2: SGDLS, YYNGEE. The CDR3 here is CASSVDAKNIQYF. The CDR3 coding sequence is TGTGCCAGCAGCGTAGACGCCAAAAACATTCAGTACTTC.

This clone appeared once. The V and J genes are TRBV30 and TRBJ2-5; D perhaps matches TRBD2 (5 bases). Germline V CDR1 and CDR2: GTSNPN, SVGIG (reference sequence). The CDR3 totals 15 residues. Trimming pared 2 bases from V and 5 bases from J, leaving 18 bases between. In DNA, the CDR3 is TGTGCCTGGAGTCCAGGCCTTTCAGGCGGGGAGACCCAGTACTTC. This sequence encodes CAWSPGLSGGETQYF.